A single sample is the source of the 26 T cell receptor beta chains below, sequenced in a study of regulatory T cells in long-lasting Graves disease. Time point given: newly diagnosed GD, antithyroid drugs for less than 3 months. PBMC RNA served as the TCR library source. Building the TCR beta libraries relied on iRepertoire HTBI primers, and CDR3 regions underwent Arm-PCR. One entry per CDR3 protein, called by TCRdb with MiXCR from the multiplex PCR reads. The sample includes 250,000 to 400,000 distinct CDR3 sequences, 15% to 20% of them seen just once. Sequencing used peripheral blood mononuclear cells (PBMCs), obtained at new diagnosis, from a patient treated with antithyroid drugs. The receptors shown here come from a female donor with Graves disease.

This clonotype was picked up many times. The V gene is TRBV27, the J gene TRBJ1-4; D is unresolved. The CDR3 length is 13 residues. Trimming pared 6 bases from V and 7 bases from J, leaving 12 bases between. Germline V gene sequence: CDR1 MNHEY, CDR2 SMNVEV (reference sequence). The CDR3 region is CASSFRGREKLFF. The CDR3 nucleotides are TGTGCCAGCAGCTTTCGGGGTCGTGAAAAACTGTTTTTT. The whole variable domain, remainder taken from reference TRBV27 and TRBJ1-4, is EAQVTQNPRYLITVTGKKLTVTCSQNMNHEYMSWYRQDPGLGLRQIYYSMNVEVTDKGDVPEGYKVSRKEKRNFPLILESPSPNQTSLYFCASSFRGREKLFFGSGTQLSVL.

The chain uses TRBV7-9 and TRBJ2-1, with 9 nucleotides matching TRBD2. J lost 8 bases, V lost 5 bases, and 10 bases had no gene match. Germline CDR1 is SEHNR and CDR2 is FQNEAQ (reference sequence). This CDR3 has 15 amino acids. CDR3 nucleotide sequence: TGTGCCAGCAGCGAAAGAGGCGGGAGGGTCGATGAGCAGTTCTTC. As protein: CASSERGGRVDEQFF.

This clonotype appeared many times. A read error is likely, as this CDR3 ends without the conserved phenylalanine or tryptophan. The limits of the CDR3 on the DNA are not certain, so only TCRdb's listed CDR3 is given. This rearrangement joins TRBV20-1 to TRBJ2-1; the table's D call TRBD2 went unverified against the DNA. The CDR3 spans 14 residues, counting both ends. In germline, CDR1 is DFQATT, CDR2 SNEGSKA (reference sequence). This chain's CDR3 is CSARPPVAGGPLVA.

In this sample, this clonotype turned up a few times. The chain joins TRBV7-9 to TRBJ1-2; 7 nucleotides match TRBD1. V lost 5 bases, J lost 0 bases, and 18 bases stayed unmatched. In germline, CDR1 is SEHNR, CDR2 FQNEAQ (reference sequence). The CDR3 consists of 19 residues. For the CDR3, the DNA is TGTGCCAGCAGCCCAGGGGTCGGTTTTTTAGGGGGCTCTAACTATGGCTACACCTTC. As protein: CASSPGVGFLGGSNYGYTF. The full variable domain, its missing parts supplied by reference TRBV7-9 and TRBJ1-2, is DTGVSQNPRHKITKRGQNVTFRCDPISEHNRLYWYRQTLGQGPEFLTYFQNEAQLEKSRLLSDRFSAERPKGSFSTLEIQRTEQGDSAMYLCASSPGVGFLGGSNYGYTFGSGTRLTVV.

This clonotype was picked up many times. The chain carries TRBV19 and TRBJ2-3, with 7 nucleotides matching TRBD1. Germline V gene sequence: CDR1 LNHDA, CDR2 SQIVND (reference sequence). V dropped 6 bases and J dropped 5; count of bases not matched to a gene: 8. The CDR3 has 14 amino acids. Here the CDR3 DNA reads TGTGCCAGTAGCACAGGGACAGTCCGAGATACGCAGTATTTT. This gives the protein CASSTGTVRDTQYF.

This clonotype was found many times. This chain uses TRBV3-1 with TRBJ2-3; no clear D. Trimming removed 0 bases at V and 4 bases at J, with 8 bases between. This CDR3 is 14 amino acids long. CDR1 LGHDT and CDR2 YNNKEL come from the germline V gene (reference sequence). CDR3 bases: TGTGCCAGCAGCCAAGATCCATACGCAGATACGCAGTATTTT. Protein product: CASSQDPYADTQYF.

This clonotype has a count of ten or more. V is TRBV6-1 and J is TRBJ1-1; D uncertain. V dropped 6 bases and J dropped 7 bases, with 15 bases sitting between them. The CDR3 extends over 13 amino acids. Germline loops: CDR1 MNHNS, CDR2 SASEGT. Here the CDR3 DNA reads TGTGCCAGCAGGCAGCGTGCGCCCATTGAAGCTTTCTTT. It translates to CASRQRAPIEAFF.

This clonotype was seen ten or more times. J is TRBJ2-2 and V is TRBV9; TRBD1 matches 8 bases. This CDR3 has 15 residues. The trim removed 4 bases at V and 4 bases at J, leaving 6 bases unmatched. Germline lookup yields CDR1 SGDLS and CDR2 YYNGEE. CDR3 nucleotide sequence: TGTGCCAGCAGCAAACAGGGGGGTAGCACCGGGGAGCTGTTTTTT. Protein: CASSKQGGSTGELFF.

This clonotype turned up a few times. The chain has TRBV19 and TRBJ2-3; D not certain. V was shortened by 5 bases and J by 5 bases, with 14 bases between the two germline ends. Germline CDR1 and CDR2: LNHDA and SQIVND (reference sequence). This CDR3 spans 14 amino acids. CDR3 bases: TGTGCCAGTAGTCCTAGGTTAGGCGGAGATACGCAGTATTTT. Amino acid sequence: CASSPRLGGDTQYF.

This clonotype has ten or more counts. The chain joins TRBV7-8 to TRBJ2-1, with TRBD2 matching over 11 bases. Germline trimming cut 5 bases from V and 4 bases from J; bases unmatched to any gene: 7. The CDR3 totals 16 residues. Per germline, CDR1 SGHVS and CDR2 FQNEAQ. Here the CDR3 DNA reads TGTGCCAGCAGCCCGGGACTAGCGGCTAGATACAATGAGCAGTTCTTC. Protein sequence: CASSPGLAARYNEQFF.

Many counts were recorded for this clonotype. V gene TRBV28 combines with J gene TRBJ2-3; weak D call: TRBD2 (7 bases). Trimming left V 5 bases short and J 3 bases short, with 15 bases between. Per the germline V gene, CDR1 is MDHEN and CDR2 is SYDVKM. The CDR3 extends over 15 amino acids. The CDR3 loop reads CASSGGAGTTDTQYF. In nucleotides, the CDR3 is TGTGCCAGCAGTGGGGGGGCAGGGACGACAGATACGCAGTATTTT.

The chain uses TRBV3-1 and TRBJ2-7; D is unclear. The CDR3 is made up of 11 amino acids. CDR1 LGHDT and CDR2 YNNKEL come from the germline V gene (reference sequence). Between the trimmed V and J ends, which lost 0 bases and 8 bases, there was a span of 5 bases. CDR3 sequence reads: CASSQEAQQYF. CDR3 DNA: TGTGCCAGCAGCCAAGAAGCCCAGCAGTACTTC.

This chain uses TRBV19 with TRBJ2-1; a possible D gene is TRBD1 (5 bases). The CDR3 runs to 15 residues. The V end was cut by 6 bases, the J end by 1 base, with 13 bases between. Germline loops: CDR1 LNHDA, CDR2 SQIVND (reference sequence). The CDR3 DNA is TGTGCCAGTAGCATTCAGGGCGAGTCCTACAATGAGCAGTTCTTC. It codes for CASSIQGESYNEQFF.

Only a few counts were recorded for this clonotype. This rearrangement joins TRBV7-2 to TRBJ1-5; the D is unclear. Germline lookup yields CDR1 SGHTA and CDR2 FQGNSA. The CDR3 extends over 16 amino acids. With 1 base removed from V and 0 bases from J, the gap between germline ends came to 10 bases. The CDR3: CASSLVNRYSNQPQHF. The CDR3 bases are TGTGCCAGCAGCTTAGTAAACCGTTATAGCAATCAGCCCCAGCATTTT.

This clonotype was detected many times. This rearrangement joins TRBV6-1 to TRBJ2-1; 9 bases map to TRBD2. The CDR3 has 13 amino acids. Germline lookup yields CDR1 MNHNS and CDR2 SASEGT. V gave up 6 bases and J gave up 9 bases; unmatched junction bases: 6. CDR3 in DNA: TGTGCCAGCAGCCCGGGACTAGCAGCTGAGCAGTTCTTC. Protein product: CASSPGLAAEQFF.

This clonotype showed up many times. The chain joins TRBV27 to TRBJ1-2; TRBD1 agrees at 9 bases. V gave up 5 bases and J gave up 8 bases; unmatched junction bases: 6. The CDR3 covers 13 residues. CDR1 and CDR2 (germline): MNHEY, SMNVEV (reference sequence). The CDR3 loop reads CASSTGQGKGYTF. The CDR3 DNA follows: TGTGCCAGCAGTACCGGACAGGGGAAAGGCTACACCTTC.

Turning to this clonotype: A far larger clone is a single base away, which makes a read error likely. The chain couples TRBV12-3 or TRBV12-4 to TRBJ2-7; possible D gene TRBD1, 5 bases. The germline V and J ends were trimmed by 6 bases and 6 bases, with 24 bases remaining between them. The CDR3 consists of 16 residues. CDR3 coding DNA: TGTGCCAGCAGCCCCAATCGAGTACAGGCCTTCCTCGAGCAGTACTTC. It specifies CASSPNRVQAFLEQYF.

This clonotype was recorded many times. The chain combines TRBV7-9 with TRBJ2-1; no clear D gene. Germline-derived CDR1 and CDR2 are SEHNR and FQNEAQ (reference sequence). The CDR3 has 13 residues. With 2 bases removed from V and 9 bases from J, the gap between germline ends came to 11 bases. The DNA for the CDR3 is TGTGCCAGCAGCTTACACAATCGCCCTGAGCAGTTCTTC. Its protein product is CASSLHNRPEQFF. Full variable domain (missing parts from reference TRBV7-9 and TRBJ2-1): DTGVSQNPRHKITKRGQNVTFRCDPISEHNRLYWYRQTLGQGPEFLTYFQNEAQLEKSRLLSDRFSAERPKGSFSTLEIQRTEQGDSAMYLCASSLHNRPEQFFGPGTRLTVL.

This clonotype has ten or more counts. A junction boundary mismatches the germline segment, possibly from a read error. This rearrangement joins TRBV6-1 to TRBJ2-5; TRBD2 is a possible D gene (6 bases). Germline CDR1 MNHNS, CDR2 SASEGT. This CDR3 contains 8 residues. The CDR3 here is CATRLGLF. The CDR3 DNA reads as TGTGCCACCAGACTAGGACTGTTC.

This clonotype was observed many times. The chain joins TRBV28 to TRBJ2-5; 12 bases fit TRBD2. CDR1 is MDHEN and CDR2 is SYDVKM in the germline V gene. This CDR3 has 17 amino acids. V was pared by 2 bases and J by 4 bases, with 8 bases of the junction left unmatched. This CDR3 is CASSLPIASGRGETQYF. DNA of the CDR3: TGTGCCAGCAGTTTACCAATAGCTAGCGGGAGGGGAGAGACCCAGTACTTC.

This clonotype was seen a few times. The chain joins TRBV7-9 to TRBJ1-2, with D perhaps matching TRBD1 (5 bases). Trimming took 1 base from V and 4 from J, leaving 19 bases between them. Germline V gene sequence: CDR1 SEHNR, CDR2 FQNEAQ (reference sequence). The CDR3 has 17 residues. The CDR3 region has the DNA TGTGCCAGCAGCTTAGATTTGGGGCAGGGCCCCAGCTATGGCTACACCTTC. Translated, it gives CASSLDLGQGPSYGYTF.

Many counts were recorded for this clonotype. The rearrangement joins TRBV30 to TRBJ1-1, with D uncertain. The CDR3 is 11 amino acids. Germline loops: CDR1 GTSNPN, CDR2 SVGIG (reference sequence). V was trimmed by 5 bases and J by 5 bases, leaving 9 bases between them. Here the CDR3 DNA reads TGTGCCTGGGTTGCTCGGACTGAAGCTTTCTTT. Protein product: CAWVARTEAFF.

The table lists this clonotype with a few counts. The chain couples TRBV20-1 to TRBJ1-2, with 8 bases matching TRBD1. CDR1 DFQATT and CDR2 SNEGSKA come from the germline V gene (reference sequence). The CDR3 sequence is 14 residues long. The V gene end was trimmed by 6 bases and the J gene end by 8 bases; junction bases not matched to a gene: 14. CDR3 sequence: CSAANRDRLLGYTF. The CDR3 nucleotides read TGCAGTGCGGCAAACCGGGACAGGCTATTAGGCTACACCTTC.

This clonotype occurred many times. The V gene is TRBV7-9, the J gene TRBJ2-2; D unresolved. V lost 5 bases, J lost 10 bases, and 17 bases lay in between. CDR1 SEHNR and CDR2 FQNEAQ come from the germline V gene (reference sequence). CDR3 length: 14 residues. The CDR3 reads CASSGVDGPVELFF. The CDR3 nucleotides read TGTGCCAGCAGCGGAGTTGACGGCCCGGTGGAGCTGTTTTTT.

This clonotype was recorded many times. The J gene is TRBJ2-1, the V gene TRBV19; 14 bases map to TRBD2. Trimming at V came to 4 bases and at J to 7 bases, leaving 12 bases not matched to a gene. Per the germline V gene, CDR1 is LNHDA and CDR2 is SQIVND (reference sequence). The CDR3 has 18 amino acids. The CDR3 nucleotides are TGTGCCAGTAGTACACAGGGTCTCGGGACTAGCGGGAGTAATGAGCAGTTCTTC. It translates to CASSTQGLGTSGSNEQFF.

This clonotype was detected many times. This chain uses TRBV27 with TRBJ2-3; the D is unclear. V lost 4 bases to trimming and J lost 2 bases, with 7 bases between them. Germline CDR1 reads MNHEY; CDR2 reads SMNVEV (reference sequence). The CDR3 has 13 amino acids. CDR3 region: CASSSHSTDTQYF. The CDR3 DNA is TGTGCCAGCAGTTCCCACTCCACAGATACGCAGTATTTT.